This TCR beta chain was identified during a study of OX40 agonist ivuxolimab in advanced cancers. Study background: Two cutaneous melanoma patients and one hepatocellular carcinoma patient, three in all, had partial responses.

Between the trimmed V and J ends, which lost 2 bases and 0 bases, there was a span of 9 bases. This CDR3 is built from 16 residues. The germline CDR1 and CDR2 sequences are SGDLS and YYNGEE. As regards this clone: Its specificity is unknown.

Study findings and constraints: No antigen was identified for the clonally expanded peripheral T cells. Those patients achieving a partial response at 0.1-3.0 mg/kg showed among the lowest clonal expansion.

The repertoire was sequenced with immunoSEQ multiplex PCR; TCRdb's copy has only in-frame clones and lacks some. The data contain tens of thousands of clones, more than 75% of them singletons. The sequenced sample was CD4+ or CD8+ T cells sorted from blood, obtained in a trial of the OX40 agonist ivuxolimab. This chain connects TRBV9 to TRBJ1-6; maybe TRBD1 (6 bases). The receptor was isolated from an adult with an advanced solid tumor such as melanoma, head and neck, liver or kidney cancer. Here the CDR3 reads CASSVLDSSYNSPLHF. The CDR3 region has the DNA TGTGCCAGCAGCGTCCTGGACAGCTCCTATAATTCACCCCTCCACTTT. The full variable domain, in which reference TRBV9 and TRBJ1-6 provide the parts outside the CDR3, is DSGVTQTPKHLITATGQRVTLRCSPRSGDLSVYWYQQSLDQGLQFLIQYYNGEERAKGNILERFSAQQFPDLHSELNLSSLELGDSALYFCASSVLDSSYNSPLHFGNGTRLTVT.